This T cell receptor beta chain stems from a study of blood T cell repertoires in COVID-19. In the original analysis: Reference gene primer amplification in the assay estimated nucleated cell counts. Data came from immunoSEQ multiplex PCR; TCRdb stores just in-frame clones and leaves some out. From that table come the V and J calls and clone size; the DNA was used to work out D and trimming. The sample shows hundreds of thousands of clones, about 87% of them seen only once. V lost 3 bases to trimming and J lost 0 bases, with 7 bases between them. Germline CDR1 reads SGHRS; CDR2 reads YFSETQ. The CDR3 length is 14 residues.

This receptor was identified in a woman aged 40 to 50 who had recovered from COVID-19. This sequence joins TRBV5-1 and TRBJ2-1, with no clear D. Sequencing used peripheral blood. Here the CDR3 DNA reads TGCGCCAGCAGCTATTCGAGCTCCTACAATGAGCAGTTCTTC. Translated, it gives CASSYSSSYNEQFF.